This T cell receptor beta chain was obtained from a study of cytomegalovirus exposure and HLA in healthy donors (dated by TCRdb to 2016 to 2017). As for the study more broadly: A later analysis indicated that the roughly 130 validation repertoires were generated on the platform also employed for the 600 to 750 repertoires of the first cohort. The study was designed to test whether signatures of past pathogen exposure could be identified by cataloging public T cell receptors. High-throughput TCR immunosequencing, statistical association of individual TCRs with disease status, and machine learning were combined to predict cytomegalovirus infection status. A separate validation cohort of roughly 130 different subjects was used in addition to the 666-subject first cohort.

The donors belonged to the validation cohort of about 110 subjects, which was separate from the approximately 610-subject first cohort. In the case of this clone: Its recognized antigen is unknown. Base quality data are lacking; no much larger clone is found one base away.

The CDR3, from cysteine to phenylalanine, totals 15 residues. Only the CDR3 DNA stays, 45 bases, in frame from base 1. The germline V end is reduced by 2 bases and the J end by 4 bases; junction bases left unmatched: 10. CDR1 and CDR2, looked up from the germline V gene (reference sequence), are GTSNPN and SVGIG. The library was obtained by the immunoSEQ multiplex PCR assay. The authors processed their data as follows. A statistical classification framework was developed to diagnose cytomegalovirus status using the catalog of TCR beta chain sequences. Drawn from immuneACCESS, this table holds only the in-frame rearrangements with V and J called that TCRdb kept. Clones are partly lost; checked studies trace under half to an unresolved V gene and leave the rest unexplained. The DNA was the basis for D and trimming; V, J and clone size are from that table. Here the sample has around 60,000 clones; about 95% occur a single time. The ten largest clones capture 1.2% of the sample.

Study-level results and caveats: In both the original and validation cohorts, the classifier was reported to diagnose cytomegalovirus status with high specificity and sensitivity. The study listed 150 to 200 TCR beta chains as associated with cytomegalovirus. Subsequent analysis determined that TCRs grouped into clusters in the first cohort also showed a tendency toward co-occurrence across the 90 to 150 validation repertoires, and roughly 95% of cluster scores exceeded 0. The authors suggested that the approach could potentially be generalized to other disease states and immunological phenotypes. While some public TCRs were present in many individuals, most TCR sequences turned up only very rarely across donors. The validation cohort had no HLA typing available for a later analysis, so co-occurrence within that cohort was assessed over all 120 or so repertoires. A few of the identified cytomegalovirus-associated TCR beta chains were confirmed in vitro to be specific for cytomegalovirus antigens.

This receptor was identified in a woman younger than 35 in good health and CMV-seronegative. The specimen sequenced was PBMCs. The sequence links TRBV30 to TRBJ1-2; 7 central nucleotides agree with TRBD1. The DNA is as follows: TGTGCCTGGAGTCCCGAGGGGGCCCGAGGCTATGGCTACACCTTC. Its translation is CAWSPEGARGYGYTF.